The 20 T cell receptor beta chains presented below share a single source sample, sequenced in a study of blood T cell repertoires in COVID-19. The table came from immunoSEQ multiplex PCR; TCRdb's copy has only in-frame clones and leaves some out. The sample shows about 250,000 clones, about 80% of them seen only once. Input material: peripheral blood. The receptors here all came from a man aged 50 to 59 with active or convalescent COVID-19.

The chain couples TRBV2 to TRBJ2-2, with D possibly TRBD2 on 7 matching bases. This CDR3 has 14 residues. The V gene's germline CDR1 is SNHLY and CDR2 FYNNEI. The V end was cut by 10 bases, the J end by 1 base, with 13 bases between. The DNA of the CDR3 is TGTGCCATCCGGAGGGGGGGGAACACCGGGGAGCTGTTTTTT. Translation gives CAIRRGGNTGELFF. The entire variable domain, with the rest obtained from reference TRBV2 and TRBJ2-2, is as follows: EPEVTQTPSHQVTQMGQEVILRCVPISNHLYFYWYRQILGQKVEFLVSFYNNEISEKSEIFDDQFSVERPDGSNFTLKIRSTKLEDSAMYFCAIRRGGNTGELFFGEGSRLTVL.

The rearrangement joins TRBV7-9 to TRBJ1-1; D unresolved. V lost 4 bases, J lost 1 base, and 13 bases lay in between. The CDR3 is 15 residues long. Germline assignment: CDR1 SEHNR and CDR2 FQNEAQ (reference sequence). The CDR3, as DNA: TGTGCCAGCAGCTCCCCATGGACTGGGAACACTGAAGCTTTCTTT. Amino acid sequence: CASSSPWTGNTEAFF.

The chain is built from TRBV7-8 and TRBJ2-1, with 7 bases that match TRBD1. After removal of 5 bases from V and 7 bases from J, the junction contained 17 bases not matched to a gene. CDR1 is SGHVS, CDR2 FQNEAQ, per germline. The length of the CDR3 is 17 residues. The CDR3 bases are TGTGCCAGCAGCGCACGTACGACAGGGAAATCTATGAATGAGCAGTTCTTC. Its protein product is CASSARTTGKSMNEQFF.

The CDR3 spells CASSVQSGTGKKDGYTF. In DNA form, the CDR3 reads TGCGCCAGCAGTGTACAATCCGGGACAGGGAAAAAGGATGGCTACACCTTC. This chain joins TRBV10-1 and TRBJ1-2; 9 nucleotides align to TRBD1. CDR1 is WNHNN and CDR2 is SYGVQD in the germline V gene (reference sequence). Trimming took 4 bases from V and 6 from J; bases not matched to a gene: 15. The CDR3 sequence is 17 residues long.

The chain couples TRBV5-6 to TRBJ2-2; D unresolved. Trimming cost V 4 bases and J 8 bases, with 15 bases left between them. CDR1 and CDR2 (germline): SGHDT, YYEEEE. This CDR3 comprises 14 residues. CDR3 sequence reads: CASSPGPTSGELFF. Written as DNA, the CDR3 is TGTGCCAGCAGCCCGGGTCCCACGTCGGGGGAGCTGTTTTTT.

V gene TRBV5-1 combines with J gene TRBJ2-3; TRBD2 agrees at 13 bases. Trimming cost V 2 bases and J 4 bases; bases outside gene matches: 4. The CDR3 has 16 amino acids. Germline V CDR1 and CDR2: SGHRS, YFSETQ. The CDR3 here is CASSLGLAGEADTQYF. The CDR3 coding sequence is TGCGCCAGCAGCTTAGGACTAGCGGGGGAGGCAGATACGCAGTATTTT.

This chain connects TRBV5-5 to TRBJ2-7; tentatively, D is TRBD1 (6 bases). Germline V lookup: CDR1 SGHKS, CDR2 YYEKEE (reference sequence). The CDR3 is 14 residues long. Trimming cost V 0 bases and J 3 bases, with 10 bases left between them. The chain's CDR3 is CASSLAGGNYEQYF. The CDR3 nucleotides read TGTGCCAGCAGCTTGGCTGGGGGCAACTACGAGCAGTACTTC.

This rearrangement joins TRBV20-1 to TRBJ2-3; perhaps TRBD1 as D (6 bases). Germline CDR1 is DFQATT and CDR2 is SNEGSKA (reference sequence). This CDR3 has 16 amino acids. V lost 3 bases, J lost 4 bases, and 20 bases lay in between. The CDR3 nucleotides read TGCAGTGCTAGTTCTCGAGACAGGTTCGACGCAGATACGCAGTATTTT. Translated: CSASSRDRFDADTQYF.

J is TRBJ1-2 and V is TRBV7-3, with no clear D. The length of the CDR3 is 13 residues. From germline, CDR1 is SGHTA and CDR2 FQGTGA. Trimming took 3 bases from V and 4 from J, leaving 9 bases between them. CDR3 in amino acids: CASSLEGGYGYTF. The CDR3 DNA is TGTGCCAGCAGCTTGGAGGGCGGCTATGGCTACACCTTC.

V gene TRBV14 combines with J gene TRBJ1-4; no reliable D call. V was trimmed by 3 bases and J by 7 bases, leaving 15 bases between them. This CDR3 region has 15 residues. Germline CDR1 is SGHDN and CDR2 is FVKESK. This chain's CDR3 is CASSQSLGLAEKLFF. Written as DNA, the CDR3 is TGTGCCAGCAGCCAGTCTCTAGGACTGGCTGAAAAACTGTTTTTT.

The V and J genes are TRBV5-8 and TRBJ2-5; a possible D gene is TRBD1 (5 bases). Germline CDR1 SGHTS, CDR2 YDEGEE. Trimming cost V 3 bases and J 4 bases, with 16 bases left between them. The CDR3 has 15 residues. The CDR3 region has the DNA TGTGCCAGCAGCTCGCAGGGCCTTGGGGTAGAGACCCAGTACTTC. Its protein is CASSSQGLGVETQYF.

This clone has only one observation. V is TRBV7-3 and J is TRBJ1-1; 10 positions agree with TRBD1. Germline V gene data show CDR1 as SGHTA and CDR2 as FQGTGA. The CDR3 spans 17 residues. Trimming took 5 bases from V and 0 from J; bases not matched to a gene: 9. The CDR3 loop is CASSPRDRGLMNTEAFF. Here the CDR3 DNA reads TGTGCCAGCAGCCCCCGGGACAGGGGCCTTATGAACACTGAAGCTTTCTTT.

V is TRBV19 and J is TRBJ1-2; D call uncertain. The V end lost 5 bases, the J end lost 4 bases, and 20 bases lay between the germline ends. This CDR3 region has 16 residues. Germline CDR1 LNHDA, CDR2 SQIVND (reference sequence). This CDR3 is CASSSSAGDRSYGYTF. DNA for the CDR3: TGTGCCAGTAGTTCATCGGCAGGTGACCGAAGCTATGGCTACACCTTC.

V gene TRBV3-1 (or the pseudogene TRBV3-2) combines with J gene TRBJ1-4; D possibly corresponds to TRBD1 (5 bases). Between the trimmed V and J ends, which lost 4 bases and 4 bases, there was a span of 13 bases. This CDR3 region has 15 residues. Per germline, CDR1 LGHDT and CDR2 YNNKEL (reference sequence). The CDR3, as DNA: TGTGCCAGCAGCCCCATGACAGCAGTTAATGAAAAACTGTTTTTT. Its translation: CASSPMTAVNEKLFF.

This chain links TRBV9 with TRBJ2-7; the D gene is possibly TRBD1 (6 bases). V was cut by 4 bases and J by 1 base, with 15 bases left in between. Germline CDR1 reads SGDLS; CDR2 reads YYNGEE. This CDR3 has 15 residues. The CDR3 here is CASSPGTMSSYEQYF. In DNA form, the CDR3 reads TGTGCCAGCAGCCCCGGGACAATGAGTTCCTACGAGCAGTACTTC.

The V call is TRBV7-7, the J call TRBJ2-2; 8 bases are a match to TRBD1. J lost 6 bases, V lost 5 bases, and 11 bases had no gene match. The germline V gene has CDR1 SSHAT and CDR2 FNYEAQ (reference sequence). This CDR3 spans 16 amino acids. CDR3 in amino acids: CASSLNPQGAAGELFF. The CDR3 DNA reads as TGTGCCAGCAGCCTGAACCCCCAGGGGGCCGCCGGGGAGCTGTTTTTT.

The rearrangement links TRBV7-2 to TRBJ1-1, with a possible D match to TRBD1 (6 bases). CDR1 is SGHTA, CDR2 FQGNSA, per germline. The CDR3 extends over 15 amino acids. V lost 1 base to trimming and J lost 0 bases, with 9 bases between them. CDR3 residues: CASSLGGTLNTEAFF. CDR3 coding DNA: TGTGCCAGCAGCTTAGGGGGGACATTGAACACTGAAGCTTTCTTT.

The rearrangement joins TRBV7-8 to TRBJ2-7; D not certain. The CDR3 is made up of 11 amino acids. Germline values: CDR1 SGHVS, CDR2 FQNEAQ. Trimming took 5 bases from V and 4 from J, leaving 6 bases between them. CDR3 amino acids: CASSPLYEQYF. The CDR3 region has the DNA TGTGCCAGCAGCCCACTATACGAGCAGTACTTC.

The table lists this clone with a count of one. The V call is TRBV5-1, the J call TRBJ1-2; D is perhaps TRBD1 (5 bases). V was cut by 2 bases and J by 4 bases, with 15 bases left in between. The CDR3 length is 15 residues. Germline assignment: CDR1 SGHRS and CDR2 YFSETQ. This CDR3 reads CASSFYRDSGYGYTF. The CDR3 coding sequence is TGCGCCAGCAGCTTTTACCGGGACTCCGGCTATGGCTACACCTTC.

The CDR3 is CASSYSKFGGIDEAFF. In DNA form, the CDR3 reads TGTGCCAGCAGTTACTCGAAATTCGGGGGGATCGATGAAGCTTTCTTT. V and J are TRBV6-5 and TRBJ1-1, with a tentative D call TRBD1 (5 bases). Per the germline V gene, CDR1 is MNHEY and CDR2 is SVGAGI. This CDR3 is 16 amino acids long. Between the trimmed V and J ends, which lost 0 bases and 7 bases, there was a span of 18 bases.